Described below is a single TCR beta chain sequence and its context. cDNA libraries for TRB were generated by 5' RACE incorporating UMI labels. TCRdb re-called the 5' RACE reads and shows each CDR3 protein once, DNA omitted. The repertoire table contains about 38,000 distinct CDR3 sequences. The CDR3 runs 16 residues. Per the germline V gene, CDR1 is SGHAT and CDR2 is FQNNGV. More than 250,000 cells per CD8+ T cell subset were flow-sorted in triplicate. The data were taken from a study of CXCR3-negative and CXCR3-positive naive CD8 T cells. The sequence was collected from a human donor in good health. Some clones in this sample may be carry-over from other donors' samples. The V call is TRBV11-2, the J call TRBJ2-5; the TCRdb call, TRBD1, lacks DNA for checking. The specimen sequenced was memory CD8+ T cells from blood. The CDR3 reads CASSLVGQGARETQYF.